Below, 15 T cell receptor beta chains from the same sample are listed, as sequenced in a study of CD8 T cells in ankylosing spondylitis. Using its own MiXCR run on the 5' RACE reads, TCRdb lists one record per CDR3 protein. Of 30,000 to 45,000 distinct CDR3 sequences listed, 10% to 15% are singletons. The specimen was synovial fluid, either unsorted or a sorted T cell fraction (not recorded which). The receptors were sampled from a male donor with ankylosing spondylitis.

This clonotype has only a few counts. V is TRBV7-9 and J is TRBJ2-7; 8 positions agree with TRBD1. Per the germline V gene, CDR1 is SEHNR and CDR2 is FQNEAQ (reference sequence). V lost 5 bases, J lost 7 bases, and 7 bases stayed unmatched. The CDR3 is 13 residues long. The CDR3 DNA is TGTGCCAGCAGCCCCCGGACAGGGAGAGAGCAGTACTTC. Its protein is CASSPRTGREQYF.

This clonotype was seen a handful of times. The J gene is TRBJ2-7, the V gene TRBV7-2; 7 nucleotides align to TRBD2. There are 16 residues in the CDR3. Germline trimming cut 4 bases from V and 2 bases from J; bases unmatched to any gene: 11. Germline V gene sequence: CDR1 SGHTA, CDR2 FQGNSA. As DNA, the CDR3 is TGTGCCAGCAGCTACCCCCCAGCTAGCGGAACCTACGAGCAGTACTTC. It specifies CASSYPPASGTYEQYF.

This clonotype was found a few times. The chain uses TRBV4-3 and TRBJ2-7; 10 bases fit TRBD2. Germline-derived CDR1 and CDR2 are LGHNA and YSLEER. Unmatched junction bases numbered 4, after V lost 1 base and J lost 4 bases. The CDR3 runs to 15 residues. The CDR3 sequence is CASSQGLAGGYEQYF. CDR3 nucleotides: TGCGCCAGCAGCCAAGGACTAGCGGGTGGGTACGAGCAGTACTTC.

V and J are TRBV20-1 and TRBJ2-5, with 12 bases identical to TRBD2. Germline V gene sequence: CDR1 DFQATT, CDR2 SNEGSKA (reference sequence). V gave up 0 bases and J gave up 3 bases; unmatched junction bases: 5. The CDR3 is 16 residues long. The CDR3 DNA reads as TGCAGTGCTAGAGACGGACTAGCGGGGCTTAAAGAGACCCAGTACTTC. Its translation: CSARDGLAGLKETQYF.

J is TRBJ2-3 and V is TRBV10-2; D is undetermined. In germline, CDR1 is WSHSY, CDR2 SAAADI. This CDR3 comprises 10 residues. The V gene lost 5 bases and the J gene lost 11 bases, with 8 bases spanning the gap. CDR3 amino acids: CASSSPMQYF. In DNA, the CDR3 is TGCGCCAGCAGTTCACCTATGCAGTATTTT.

This clonotype has a count of ten or more. This sequence joins TRBV3-1 and TRBJ2-2; 7 bases map to TRBD2. Trimming cost V 4 bases and J 3 bases; bases outside gene matches: 5. Germline V gene data show CDR1 as LGHDT and CDR2 as YNNKEL (reference sequence). This CDR3 comprises 15 residues. Written as DNA, the CDR3 is TGTGCCAGCAGCCCCTTCGCGGGAGACACCGGGGAGCTGTTTTTT. Its protein product is CASSPFAGDTGELFF.

V is TRBV6-2 or TRBV6-3 and J is TRBJ2-2, with 7 bases lining up with TRBD1. The V gene end was trimmed by 5 bases and the J gene end by 1 base; junction bases not matched to a gene: 4. The CDR3 extends over 15 amino acids. Germline V CDR1 and CDR2: MNHEY, SVGEGT. The CDR3 region is CASSRTGENTGELFF. The CDR3 DNA reads TGTGCCAGCAGTCGTACAGGGGAGAACACCGGGGAGCTGTTTTTT.

This chain uses TRBV27 with TRBJ2-7, with D perhaps given as TRBD1 or TRBD2 (5 bases each). The CDR3 has 14 residues. The V gene's germline CDR1 is MNHEY and CDR2 SMNVEV (reference sequence). V lost 5 bases and J 2 bases, leaving 13 bases between the germline ends. CDR3 protein: CASSPRDAAYEQYF. In DNA form, the CDR3 reads TGTGCCAGCAGTCCCCGGGACGCAGCCTACGAGCAGTACTTC.

This clonotype turned up a few times. V is TRBV5-1 and J is TRBJ2-2, with 8 bases fitting TRBD1. The germline V gene has CDR1 SGHRS and CDR2 YFSETQ. CDR3 length: 15 residues. The V segment lost 0 bases and the J segment 6 bases; nucleotides outside the gene matches: 4. Written as DNA, the CDR3 is TGCGCCAGCAGCTTGGGGGACAGGCGATCCGGGGAGCTGTTTTTT. It encodes CASSLGDRRSGELFF.

The chain links TRBV12-3 or TRBV12-4 to TRBJ1-2; D is ambiguous. Trimming removed 1 base at V and 2 bases at J, with 5 bases between. This CDR3 is 13 amino acids long. The CDR3 is CASSLVENYGYTF. CDR3 nucleotides: TGTGCCAGCAGTTTAGTTGAAAACTATGGCTACACCTTC.

This clonotype is medium-sized in the sample. The rearrangement joins TRBV7-9 to TRBJ1-1, with no clear D. V dropped 3 bases and J dropped 2 bases, with 4 bases sitting between them. The CDR3 is 12 amino acids. Per the germline V gene, CDR1 is SEHNR and CDR2 is FQNEAQ (reference sequence). The CDR3 DNA reads as TGTGCCAGCAGCTTTGGTAACACTGAAGCTTTCTTT. Translated: CASSFGNTEAFF.

This rearrangement joins TRBV7-2 to TRBJ2-3; D is tentatively TRBD1 or TRBD2 (5 bases each). Trimming cost V 1 base and J 14 bases, with 16 bases left between them. The CDR3 has 13 amino acids. Germline lookup yields CDR1 SGHTA and CDR2 FQGNSA. The CDR3 reads CASSLVLGLGRYF. CDR3 sequence (DNA): TGTGCCAGCAGCTTAGTGCTTGGCCTGGGACGGTATTTT.

This clonotype has a handful of counts. The V and J genes are TRBV10-3 and TRBJ1-5; 9 bases are a match to TRBD1. Germline V gene lookup returns CDR1 ENHRY and CDR2 SYGVKD. This CDR3 has 15 residues. V trimming: 2 bases; J trimming: 5 bases; junction bases outside the gene matches: 4. For the CDR3, the DNA is TGTGCCATCAGTGAGACGACAGGGGGACATCAGCCCCAGCATTTT. This codes for CAISETTGGHQPQHF.

This chain links TRBV7-6 with TRBJ2-7; D unresolved. The germline V gene encodes CDR1 SGHVS and CDR2 FNYEAQ. The CDR3 extends over 12 amino acids. V was trimmed by 0 bases and J by 5 bases, leaving 5 bases between them. This CDR3 reads CASSLAFHEQYF. CDR3 coding DNA: TGTGCCAGCAGCTTAGCCTTTCACGAGCAGTACTTC.

The chain is built from TRBV5-6 and TRBJ2-3; 7 bases line up with TRBD2. There are 17 residues in the CDR3. J lost 4 bases, V lost 4 bases, and 15 bases had no gene match. Germline CDR1 is SGHDT and CDR2 is YYEEEE. In DNA form, the CDR3 reads TGTGCCAGCAGCCAGGTGGGCGGGGGTAGAGACCCAGATACGCAGTATTTT. Its protein is CASSQVGGGRDPDTQYF.